This passage covers 32 T cell receptor beta chains from one sample sequenced in a study of blood T cell repertoires in COVID-19. Repertoires were generated with immunoSEQ multiplex PCR, while TCRdb's copy carries only in-frame clones and drops some. The sample includes about 400,000 clones, 70% to 90% seen only once; the top ten take approximately 2%. Sequences were obtained from PBMCs or T cells enriched from blood (not recorded which). Receptors were obtained from a woman under 30 with acute COVID-19.

With respect to this clone: Other DNA sequences from this sample encode an identical CDR3 as well. The rearrangement joins TRBV6-5 to TRBJ2-7, with 7 positions matching TRBD2. The CDR3 has 13 amino acids. The V gene's germline CDR1 is MNHEY and CDR2 SVGAGI. V shed 6 bases, J shed 3 bases, and the junction held 5 bases outside the gene matches. The CDR3 is CASRLTSSYEQYF. The CDR3 DNA is TGTGCCAGCAGGTTGACTAGCAGCTACGAGCAGTACTTC.

In regard to this clone: At one end, the junction sequence differs from germline, possibly due to a read error. The chain has TRBV7-3 and TRBJ2-5; no definite D call. CDR3 size: 15 residues. Germline CDR1 reads SGHTA; CDR2 reads FQGTGA. CDR3 amino acids: CASSKVPANQKTQYF. The CDR3 DNA is TGTGCCAGCAGTAAAGTACCAGCGAACCAAAAGACCCAGTACTTC.

Only a few counts were recorded for this clone. The rearrangement links TRBV24-1 to TRBJ1-2, with 8 bases aligning to TRBD1. V lost 3 bases and J lost 7; bases outside the gene matches: 6. Looked up from germline, CDR1 is KGHDR and CDR2 is SFDVKD. This CDR3 is 14 amino acids long. The CDR3 region has the DNA TGTGCCACCAGTGATACACAGGGGGAGGGTGGCTACACCTTC. Translation: CATSDTQGEGGYTF.

The chain uses TRBV10-3 and TRBJ2-7, with D perhaps TRBD1 (7 bases). The CDR3 has 14 residues. Germline CDR1 ENHRY, CDR2 SYGVKD. The V gene lost 3 bases and the J gene lost 4 bases, with 13 bases spanning the gap. For the CDR3, the DNA is TGTGCCATCAGTGACGGAGGGGGCGGGTACGAGCAGTACTTC. It codes for CAISDGGGGYEQYF.

In its sample, this clone was seen once. The rearrangement uses TRBV19 and TRBJ1-6, with 8 bases lining up with TRBD1. Germline loops: CDR1 LNHDA, CDR2 SQIVND (reference sequence). CDR3 length equals 15 residues. V shed 6 bases and J 10 bases; nucleotides not matched to a gene: 11. CDR3 in DNA: TGTGCCAGTAGCCCGACAGGGGAAGTAAGATCACCCCTCCACTTT. It encodes CASSPTGEVRSPLHF.

The chain joins TRBV6-5 to TRBJ1-2; a weak D match, TRBD1 (6 bases). V lost 7 bases and J lost 4, with 13 bases in between. The CDR3 sequence is 13 residues long. Germline V gene data show CDR1 as MNHEY and CDR2 as SVGAGI. The CDR3 here is CASKIDRLYGYTF. For the CDR3, the DNA is TGTGCCAGCAAGATTGACAGGCTCTATGGCTACACCTTC.

This chain links TRBV6-2 or TRBV6-3 with TRBJ2-7; 8 bases map to TRBD2. CDR1 MNHEY and CDR2 SVGEGT come from the germline V gene. J lost 6 bases, V lost 3 bases, and 13 bases had no gene match. CDR3 length equals 16 residues. The CDR3 nucleotides read TGTGCCAGCAGTTATGTGAGCGGGGGAGCTCGATTCGAGCAGTACTTC. Translating gives CASSYVSGGARFEQYF.

This clone was found many times. The chain recombines TRBV28 with TRBJ2-7, with TRBD1 identical over 7 bases. CDR3 length: 15 residues. With 4 bases clipped from V and 4 bases from J, the junction kept 10 bases outside the gene matches. Germline V gives CDR1 MDHEN, CDR2 SYDVKM. The CDR3 coding sequence is TGTGCCAGCAGTTCGCTGGGACAGAAGGAATACGAGCAGTACTTC. It specifies CASSSLGQKEYEQYF.

The rearrangement uses TRBV28 and TRBJ1-5, with D possibly being TRBD1 (5 bases). CDR1 is MDHEN, CDR2 SYDVKM, per germline. The CDR3 has 13 residues. V lost 10 bases, J lost 6 bases, and 16 bases lay in between. This CDR3 is CATRRGGPQPQHF. The CDR3 DNA reads as TGTGCCACCCGGAGGGGAGGCCCTCAGCCCCAGCATTTT.

This rearrangement joins TRBV2 to TRBJ2-1; D gene unclear. This CDR3 has 12 amino acids. CDR1 SNHLY and CDR2 FYNNEI come from the germline V gene. V was trimmed by 2 bases and J by 10 bases, leaving 9 bases between them. The CDR3 loop reads CASSERVWEQFF. CDR3 DNA sequence: TGTGCCAGCAGTGAACGGGTCTGGGAGCAGTTCTTC.

This chain joins TRBV6-2 or TRBV6-3 and TRBJ2-4, with 10 nucleotides matching TRBD2. In germline, CDR1 is MNHEY, CDR2 SVGEGT. The CDR3 is 14 residues long. Trimming took 5 bases from V and 6 from J; bases not matched to a gene: 4. As DNA, the CDR3 is TGTGCCAGCAGTGAGAGACTAGCGGGAAACATTCAGTACTTC. It codes for CASSERLAGNIQYF.

This clone has ten or more counts. This chain connects TRBV5-4 to TRBJ1-2; a possible D gene is TRBD1 (6 bases). The CDR3 covers 14 residues. Germline-derived CDR1 and CDR2 are SGHNT and YYREEE (reference sequence). V shed 4 bases and J shed 0 bases, with 10 bases lying between them. The CDR3 is CASSTGTTNYGYTF. CDR3 coding DNA: TGTGCCAGCAGCACCGGGACAACTAACTATGGCTACACCTTC.

The chain combines TRBV28 with TRBJ1-1, with TRBD1 identical over 7 bases. The CDR3 runs 12 residues. Germline loops: CDR1 MDHEN, CDR2 SYDVKM. V dropped 6 bases and J dropped 8; count of bases not matched to a gene: 6. CDR3 DNA: TGTGCCAGCAGCCTGGGACAGATCGAAGCTTTCTTT. It is translated as CASSLGQIEAFF.

The V and J genes are TRBV4-2 and TRBJ2-4; 7 nucleotides line up with TRBD2. Germline values: CDR1 LGHNA, CDR2 YNFKEQ. The CDR3 runs 17 residues. V shed 3 bases, J shed 0 bases, and the junction held 8 bases outside the gene matches. CDR3: CASSHEARGVAKNIQYF. The CDR3 region has the DNA TGTGCCAGCAGCCACGAAGCCCGGGGGGTAGCCAAAAACATTCAGTACTTC.

The V call is TRBV3-1 (or the pseudogene TRBV3-2), the J call TRBJ2-2; tentatively, D is TRBD1 (7 bases). Germline V gene data show CDR1 as LGHDT and CDR2 as YNNKEL (reference sequence). V gave up 1 base and J gave up 5 bases, with 14 bases separating them. This CDR3 is 16 amino acids long. The CDR3 loop reads CASSQGHSGGTGELFF. DNA for the CDR3: TGTGCCAGCAGCCAAGGTCACTCAGGGGGGACCGGGGAGCTGTTTTTT.

The chain joins TRBV28 to TRBJ1-6; TRBD1 matches 9 bases. V dropped 8 bases and J dropped 8; count of bases not matched to a gene: 7. CDR1 and CDR2 (germline): MDHEN, SYDVKM. CDR3 length: 14 residues. The CDR3 bases are TGTGCCAGCCAGATCGGGACAGGGTATTCACCCCTCCACTTT. Residues: CASQIGTGYSPLHF.

The genes are TRBV29-1 and TRBJ2-1; 8 nucleotides align to TRBD1. V lost 0 bases, J lost 10 bases, and 5 bases stayed unmatched. Germline values: CDR1 SQVTM, CDR2 ANQGSEA. The CDR3 is 13 amino acids. The CDR3 DNA reads as TGCAGCGTTGAAGACAGGGGGCCAGGGGAGCAGTTCTTC. Residues: CSVEDRGPGEQFF.

The chain employs TRBV13 and TRBJ1-6, with D possibly TRBD1 on 5 matching bases. Germline values: CDR1 PRHDT, CDR2 FYEKMQ (reference sequence). This CDR3 has 14 amino acids. V dropped 0 bases and J dropped 6 bases, with 6 bases sitting between them. CDR3 in amino acids: CASSLGQGNSPLHF. The CDR3 region has the DNA TGTGCCAGCAGCTTAGGGCAGGGTAATTCACCCCTCCACTTT. Combining the CDR3 with reference TRBV13 and TRBJ1-6 gives the whole variable domain AAGVIQSPRHLIKEKRETATLKCYPIPRHDTVYWYQQGPGQDPQFLISFYEKMQSDKGSIPDRFSAQQFSDYHSELNMSSLELGDSALYFCASSLGQGNSPLHFGNGTRLTVT.

This chain links TRBV9 with TRBJ2-6; 7 bases align to TRBD1. J lost 0 bases, V lost 2 bases, and 8 bases had no gene match. The CDR3 covers 18 residues. CDR1 and CDR2 from the germline V gene are SGDLS and YYNGEE. CDR3 sequence: CASSVNTGAVSGANVLTF. The CDR3, as DNA: TGTGCCAGCAGCGTGAACACAGGGGCTGTCTCTGGGGCCAACGTCCTGACTTTC.

The J gene is TRBJ1-2, the V gene TRBV5-4; D is uncertain. The germline V gene has CDR1 SGHNT and CDR2 YYREEE (reference sequence). The V end lost 4 bases, the J end lost 0 bases, and 4 bases lay between the germline ends. The CDR3 loop spans 12 amino acids. In DNA form, the CDR3 reads TGTGCCAGCAGCACTACTAACTATGGCTACACCTTC. It translates to CASSTTNYGYTF.

A few counts support this clone. CDR3 sequence reads: CASSELGHQFSNQPQHF. CDR3 DNA sequence: TGTGCCAGCAGTGAGCTGGGACACCAATTTAGCAATCAGCCCCAGCATTTT. This sequence joins TRBV6-1 and TRBJ1-5; D possibly corresponds to TRBD1 (6 bases). Germline CDR1 MNHNS, CDR2 SASEGT. The CDR3 is 17 residues long. Trimming shortened V by 3 bases and J by 0 bases, and 15 bases separated the two germline ends.

V gene TRBV6-5 combines with J gene TRBJ1-4; D is possibly TRBD1 (6 bases). The CDR3 runs to 13 residues. The germline gives CDR1 MNHEY, CDR2 SVGAGI. Between the trimmed V and J ends, which lost 6 bases and 5 bases, there was a span of 10 bases. The CDR3 nucleotides are TGTGCCAGCAGGGCGGGGGGCAATGAAAAACTGTTTTTT. Translation: CASRAGGNEKLFF.

The chain links TRBV5-1 to TRBJ1-1; TRBD1 matches at 8 bases. The CDR3 length is 13 residues. The V segment lost 4 bases and the J segment 6 bases; nucleotides outside the gene matches: 5. Germline V lookup: CDR1 SGHRS, CDR2 YFSETQ. In DNA form, the CDR3 reads TGCGCCAGCAGCCAGGGGGCCGGGTCTGAAGCTTTCTTT. Protein sequence: CASSQGAGSEAFF. The full variable domain, rest sourced from reference TRBV5-1 and TRBJ1-1, is KAGVTQTPRYLIKTRGQQVTLSCSPISGHRSVSWYQQTPGQGLQFLFEYFSETQRNKGNFPGRFSGRQFSNSRSEMNVSTLELGDSALYLCASSQGAGSEAFFGQGTRLTVV.

The V call is TRBV7-8, the J call TRBJ1-1; 8 bases are a match to TRBD1. Germline trimming cut 4 bases from V and 5 bases from J; bases unmatched to any gene: 6. CDR3 length: 14 amino acids. The germline V gene has CDR1 SGHVS and CDR2 FQNEAQ. CDR3: CASSSRTGQTEAFF. CDR3 DNA sequence: TGTGCCAGCAGCTCTCGGACAGGGCAAACTGAAGCTTTCTTT.

This chain joins TRBV10-1 and TRBJ2-3, with no clear D. Trimming pared 6 bases from V and 2 bases from J, leaving 6 bases between. The CDR3 covers 12 residues. Germline V CDR1 and CDR2: WNHNN, SYGVQD (reference sequence). The CDR3 nucleotides read TGCGCCAGCAGCTATACCACAGATACGCAGTATTTT. It specifies CASSYTTDTQYF.

This chain joins TRBV7-3 and TRBJ2-1; tentatively, D is TRBD2 (6 bases). The CDR3 contains 15 residues. CDR1 and CDR2 from the germline V gene are SGHTA and FQGTGA. V was pared by 4 bases and J by 0 bases, with 10 bases between. CDR3 region: CASSSTSSSYNEQFF. For the CDR3, the DNA is TGTGCCAGCAGCTCCACTAGCTCCTCCTACAATGAGCAGTTCTTC.

The V gene is TRBV3-1 (or the pseudogene TRBV3-2), the J gene TRBJ2-3; 8 positions match TRBD2. The V and J ends lost 4 bases and 5 bases, in that order; junction bases with no gene match: 5. The CDR3 is 14 residues long. Germline loops: CDR1 LGHDT, CDR2 YNNKEL (reference sequence). The CDR3 loop reads CASSPRLALDTQYF. The DNA for the CDR3 is TGTGCCAGCAGCCCCCGACTAGCGTTAGATACGCAGTATTTT.

J is TRBJ2-1 and V is TRBV4-3; maybe TRBD1 (6 bases). The CDR3 consists of 15 residues. The germline V gene has CDR1 LGHNA and CDR2 YSLEER. V lost 0 bases, J lost 6 bases, and 12 bases lay in between. In DNA form, the CDR3 reads TGCGCCAGCAGCCAAGATTTGAACAGGGCCAATGAGCAGTTCTTC. Amino acid sequence: CASSQDLNRANEQFF.

A word on this clone: This CDR3 is also generated by other DNA sequences in the sample. The genes are TRBV3-1 (or the pseudogene TRBV3-2) and TRBJ1-2; no clear D. This CDR3 has 14 amino acids. V was trimmed by 0 bases and J by 2 bases, leaving 7 bases between them. Germline CDR1 reads LGHDT; CDR2 reads YNNKEL (reference sequence). The CDR3 DNA sequence: TGTGCCAGCAGCCAAGAGGGCGGGAACTATGGCTACACCTTC. This translates into CASSQEGGNYGYTF.

The chain links TRBV3-1 (or the pseudogene TRBV3-2) to TRBJ2-2; unclear D gene. The CDR3 sequence is 14 residues long. V lost 6 bases and J 7 bases, leaving 15 bases between the germline ends. The germline V gene has CDR1 LGHDT and CDR2 YNNKEL (reference sequence). In nucleotides, the CDR3 is TGTGCCAGCAGTGCCACCTCCCTAGTCGGGGAGCTGTTTTTT. Translated, it gives CASSATSLVGELFF.

The V call is TRBV10-3, the J call TRBJ1-2; the match to TRBD1 covers 11 bases. Germline V CDR1 and CDR2: ENHRY, SYGVKD. The CDR3 totals 14 residues. V trimming: 2 bases; J trimming: 7 bases; junction bases outside the gene matches: 3. The CDR3 bases are TGTGCCATCAGTGAGCGGACAGGGGGCGGTGGCTACACCTTC. Residues: CAISERTGGGGYTF.

The CDR3 reads CASSLDSWMGELFF. In DNA form, the CDR3 reads TGCGCCAGCAGCTTGGACAGTTGGATGGGGGAGCTGTTTTTT. J is TRBJ2-2 and V is TRBV5-1; D unresolved. Deletions cut 0 bases from V and 8 bases from J, with 11 bases between. In germline, CDR1 is SGHRS, CDR2 YFSETQ. This CDR3 spans 14 amino acids.